Below are 8 T cell receptor beta chains sequenced from a single sample in a study of cytomegalovirus exposure and HLA in healthy donors. The PCR made use of 60 Vbeta and 13 Jbeta primers. The method was immunoSEQ multiplex PCR; TCRdb's version includes in-frame clones alone and lacks a portion of them. The sample includes about 130,000 clones, approximately 72% of them seen just once. Sequencing was carried out using PBMCs. The receptors originated from a human donor in good health.

This clone showed up just a few times. The chain employs TRBV10-2 and TRBJ2-5; TRBD1 agrees at 7 bases. Germline V CDR1 and CDR2: WSHSY, SAAADI. This CDR3 spans 15 amino acids. The V and J ends lost 6 bases and 5 bases, in that order; junction bases with no gene match: 12. In DNA form, the CDR3 reads TGCGCCAGCAGAGGGACAGACCCCTTTAGGGAGACCCAGTACTTC. As protein: CASRGTDPFRETQYF.

This clone was recorded only once. The genes are TRBV30 and TRBJ1-6; maybe TRBD1 (5 bases). V lost 2 bases to trimming and J lost 0 bases, with 14 bases between them. The CDR3 consists of 17 residues. Germline V gives CDR1 GTSNPN, CDR2 SVGIG (reference sequence). This chain's CDR3 is CAWSPSGLSSYNSPLHF. For the CDR3, the DNA is TGTGCCTGGAGTCCTTCAGGGTTAAGCTCCTATAATTCACCCCTCCACTTT.

This clone has only a few counts. CDR3 loop: CASSLSQRADNEQFF. The CDR3 DNA is TGTGCCAGCAGCCTATCCCAGCGGGCGGACAATGAGCAGTTCTTC. The genes are TRBV7-2 and TRBJ2-1; D is possibly TRBD2 (6 bases). Germline CDR1 is SGHTA and CDR2 is FQGNSA. Trimming removed 5 bases at V and 5 bases at J, with 16 bases between. This CDR3 contains 15 residues.

The chain couples TRBV19 to TRBJ2-7, with 12 bases lining up with TRBD2. The germline gives CDR1 LNHDA, CDR2 SQIVND (reference sequence). The CDR3 is 15 amino acids. V dropped 6 bases and J dropped 0; count of bases not matched to a gene: 3. CDR3 DNA: TGTGCCAGTAGAAAACTAGCGGGGGGCTCCTACGAGCAGTACTTC. Translation: CASRKLAGGSYEQYF.

This sequence joins TRBV10-2 and TRBJ2-2; 10 bases align to TRBD2. V was clipped by 5 bases and J by 6 bases; unmatched bases: 15. Germline assignment: CDR1 WSHSY and CDR2 SAAADI. There are 18 residues in the CDR3. CDR3 protein: CASSPLRGEAGGAGELFF. In DNA, the CDR3 is TGCGCCAGCAGTCCCCTACGGGGCGAAGCGGGGGGGGCCGGGGAGCTGTTTTTT.

The chain employs TRBV28 and TRBJ1-1, with D unclear. This CDR3 has 12 amino acids. V was pared by 6 bases and J by 5 bases, with 10 bases between. CDR1 MDHEN and CDR2 SYDVKM come from the germline V gene. CDR3 DNA sequence: TGTGCCAGCAGCCATTTCGGGACTGAAGCTTTCTTT. It yields the protein CASSHFGTEAFF.

V gene TRBV4-3 combines with J gene TRBJ2-5; TRBD2 agrees at 12 bases. V shed 1 base, J shed 5 bases, and the junction held 8 bases outside the gene matches. Germline CDR1 and CDR2: LGHNA and YSLEER. The CDR3 sequence is 17 residues long. The CDR3 nucleotides read TGCGCCAGCAGCCAAGGGACTAGCGGGGTCGTGGGGGAGACCCAGTACTTC. It specifies CASSQGTSGVVGETQYF.

V gene TRBV28 combines with J gene TRBJ2-5, with D maybe TRBD1 (6 bases). The CDR3 length is 14 residues. In germline, CDR1 is MDHEN, CDR2 SYDVKM. The V end lost 1 base, the J end lost 4 bases, and 10 bases lay between the germline ends. The CDR3 DNA follows: TGTGCCAGCAGTTTATCTGGACAGAGAGAGACCCAGTACTTC. Translation gives CASSLSGQRETQYF. The variable domain in full, completed from reference TRBV28 and TRBJ2-5, reads DVKVTQSSRYLVKRTGEKVFLECVQDMDHENMFWYRQDPGLGLRLIYFSYDVKMKEKGDIPEGYSVSREKKERFSLILESASTNQTSMYLCASSLSGQRETQYFGPGTRLLVL.